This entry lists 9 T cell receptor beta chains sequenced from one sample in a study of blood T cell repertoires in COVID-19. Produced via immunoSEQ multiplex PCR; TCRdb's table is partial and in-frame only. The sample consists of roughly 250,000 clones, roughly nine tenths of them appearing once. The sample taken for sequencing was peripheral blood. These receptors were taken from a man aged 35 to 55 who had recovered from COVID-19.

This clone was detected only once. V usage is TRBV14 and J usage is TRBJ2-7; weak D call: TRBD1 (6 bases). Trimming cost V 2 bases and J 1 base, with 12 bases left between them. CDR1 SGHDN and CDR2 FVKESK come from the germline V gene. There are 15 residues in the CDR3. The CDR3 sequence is CASSQSDRPSYEQYF. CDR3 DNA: TGTGCCAGCAGCCAAAGTGACAGGCCGTCCTACGAGCAGTACTTC.

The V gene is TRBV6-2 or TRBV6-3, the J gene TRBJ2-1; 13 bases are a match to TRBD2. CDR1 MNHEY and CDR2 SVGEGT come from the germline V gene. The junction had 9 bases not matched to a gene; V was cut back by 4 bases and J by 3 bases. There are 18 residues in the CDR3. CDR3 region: CASSLGLAGSQVYNEQFF. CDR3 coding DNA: TGTGCCAGCAGTTTGGGACTAGCGGGAAGCCAAGTCTACAATGAGCAGTTCTTC.

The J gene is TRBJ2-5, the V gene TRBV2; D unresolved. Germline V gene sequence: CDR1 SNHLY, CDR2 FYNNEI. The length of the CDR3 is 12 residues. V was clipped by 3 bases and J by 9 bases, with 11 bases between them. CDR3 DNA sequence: TGTGCCAGCAGTGACAGGCCCCCTGCCCAGTACTTC. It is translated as CASSDRPPAQYF.

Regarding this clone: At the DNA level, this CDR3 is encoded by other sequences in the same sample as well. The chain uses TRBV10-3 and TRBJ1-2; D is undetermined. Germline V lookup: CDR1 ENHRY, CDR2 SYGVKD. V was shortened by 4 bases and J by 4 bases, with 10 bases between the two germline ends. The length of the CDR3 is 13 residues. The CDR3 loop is CAISGNSPYGYTF. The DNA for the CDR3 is TGTGCCATCAGTGGAAACAGCCCCTATGGCTACACCTTC.

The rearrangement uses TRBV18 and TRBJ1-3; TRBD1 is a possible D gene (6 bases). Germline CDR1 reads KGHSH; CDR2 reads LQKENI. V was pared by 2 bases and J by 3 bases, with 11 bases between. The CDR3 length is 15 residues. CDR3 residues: CASSPGDTSGNTIYF. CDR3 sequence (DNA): TGTGCCAGCTCACCAGGGGACACGAGTGGAAACACCATATATTTT.

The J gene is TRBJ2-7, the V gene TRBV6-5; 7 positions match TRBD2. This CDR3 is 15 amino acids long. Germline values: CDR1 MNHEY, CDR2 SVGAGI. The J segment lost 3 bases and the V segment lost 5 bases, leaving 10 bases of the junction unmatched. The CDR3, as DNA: TGTGCCAGCAGTCGGGGGGTTTTTGGAATCTACGAGCAGTACTTC. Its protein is CASSRGVFGIYEQYF.

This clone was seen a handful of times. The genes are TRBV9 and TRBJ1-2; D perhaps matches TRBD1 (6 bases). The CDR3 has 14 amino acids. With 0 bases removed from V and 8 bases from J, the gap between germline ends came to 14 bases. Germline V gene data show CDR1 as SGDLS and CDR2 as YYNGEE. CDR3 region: CASSVGQDLVGYTF. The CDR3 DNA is TGTGCCAGCAGCGTAGGACAGGATTTGGTCGGCTACACCTTC.

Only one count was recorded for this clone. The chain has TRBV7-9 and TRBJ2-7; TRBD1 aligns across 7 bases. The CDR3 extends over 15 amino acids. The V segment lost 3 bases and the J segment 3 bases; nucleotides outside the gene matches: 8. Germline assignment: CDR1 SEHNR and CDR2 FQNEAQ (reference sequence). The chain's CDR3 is CASSFSSGGNYEQYF. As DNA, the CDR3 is TGTGCCAGCAGCTTTTCCTCAGGGGGTAACTACGAGCAGTACTTC.

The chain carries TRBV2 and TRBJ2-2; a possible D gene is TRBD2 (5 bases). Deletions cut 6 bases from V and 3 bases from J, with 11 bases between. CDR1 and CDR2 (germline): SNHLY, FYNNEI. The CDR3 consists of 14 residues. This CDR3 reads CASRTRRDTGELFF. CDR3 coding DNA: TGTGCCAGCAGAACAAGGCGGGACACCGGGGAGCTGTTTTTT.